One sample yielded the 20 T cell receptor beta chains listed below, sequenced in a study of cytomegalovirus exposure and HLA in healthy donors. Vbeta (60) and Jbeta (13) primers were used in the PCR. Assay: immunoSEQ multiplex PCR; the TCRdb copy retains only in-frame clones and omits some. The table has 95,000 to 100,000 clones, roughly 79% seen once; the top ten hold approximately 2%. The material sequenced was PBMCs. The source of these receptors is a woman in her thirties or forties in good health and CMV-seronegative.

The chain joins TRBV7-9 to TRBJ1-1; the D is unclear. Per the germline V gene, CDR1 is SEHNR and CDR2 is FQNEAQ (reference sequence). V was clipped by 4 bases and J by 4 bases, with 10 bases between them. CDR3 length: 13 amino acids. This CDR3 is CASSSDISTEAFF. CDR3 bases: TGTGCCAGCAGCTCCGACATAAGCACTGAAGCTTTCTTT.

The genes are TRBV6-6 and TRBJ1-2, with D unclear. Germline assignment: CDR1 MNHNY and CDR2 SVGAGI (reference sequence). With 0 bases removed from V and 6 bases from J, the gap between germline ends came to 8 bases. The CDR3 spans 13 residues. As DNA, the CDR3 is TGTGCCAGCAGTTACTCGAGCGGTGATGGCTACACCTTC. Its translation: CASSYSSGDGYTF.

The chain has TRBV6-1 and TRBJ2-1; 8 nucleotides line up with TRBD2. CDR1 is MNHNS, CDR2 SASEGT, per germline. CDR3 length: 14 amino acids. V lost 5 bases and J lost 4; bases outside the gene matches: 4. CDR3 sequence reads: CASSLAGRYNEQFF. The CDR3, as DNA: TGTGCCAGCAGTCTAGCGGGCCGTTACAATGAGCAGTTCTTC.

J is TRBJ1-2 and V is TRBV14; 7 bases line up with TRBD1. In germline, CDR1 is SGHDN, CDR2 FVKESK. J was trimmed by 2 bases and V by 6 bases; bases with no gene match: 3. The CDR3 covers 13 residues. The CDR3 protein is CASSPTGNYGYTF. DNA of the CDR3: TGTGCCAGCAGTCCGACAGGGAACTATGGCTACACCTTC.

CDR3 coding DNA: TGTGCCAGCAGTGTGGGCAGGGCCCACAATGAGCAGTTCTTC. This translates into CASSVGRAHNEQFF. This chain links TRBV2 with TRBJ2-1; a possible D gene is TRBD1 (5 bases). The CDR3 has 14 residues. CDR1 SNHLY and CDR2 FYNNEI come from the germline V gene. V was trimmed by 4 bases and J by 5 bases, leaving 12 bases between them.

This clone was seen a handful of times. This chain connects TRBV4-3 to TRBJ1-1; 9 nucleotides align to TRBD1. Germline trimming cut 4 bases from V and 5 bases from J; bases unmatched to any gene: 11. The CDR3 is 16 amino acids. Germline V CDR1 and CDR2: LGHNA, YSLEER. Written as DNA, the CDR3 is TGCGCCAGCAGCCCTCAGACAGGGGGGGCTAATACTGAAGCTTTCTTT. Its translation: CASSPQTGGANTEAFF.

The gene calls are TRBV29-1 and TRBJ1-1; D is unresolved. In germline, CDR1 is SQVTM, CDR2 ANQGSEA. Trimming cost V 5 bases and J 4 bases, with 11 bases left between them. This CDR3 has 12 residues. The CDR3 is CSVSQTGTEAFF. The CDR3 bases are TGCAGCGTTAGTCAGACTGGCACTGAAGCTTTCTTT.

J is TRBJ1-4 and V is TRBV5-1; possible D gene TRBD1, 5 bases. Per germline, CDR1 SGHRS and CDR2 YFSETQ. V gave up 0 bases and J gave up 4 bases, with 7 bases separating them. The CDR3 has 14 residues. The CDR3 is CASSLGQNNEKLFF. The DNA of the CDR3 is TGCGCCAGCAGCTTGGGACAGAATAATGAAAAACTGTTTTTT. Complete variable domain (other parts from reference TRBV5-1 and TRBJ1-4): KAGVTQTPRYLIKTRGQQVTLSCSPISGHRSVSWYQQTPGQGLQFLFEYFSETQRNKGNFPGRFSGRQFSNSRSEMNVSTLELGDSALYLCASSLGQNNEKLFFGSGTQLSVL.

A note on this clone: A read error may produce the germline difference seen at one junction end. The chain employs TRBV7-9 and TRBJ2-7, with D perhaps TRBD2 (6 bases). The CDR3 totals 12 residues. CDR1 and CDR2 from the germline V gene are SEHNR and FQNEAQ (reference sequence). CDR3 loop: CSSSRAGIEQYF. CDR3 sequence (DNA): TGTTCCAGCAGCCGTGCGGGGATCGAGCAGTACTTC.

The rearrangement joins TRBV6-5 to TRBJ2-5; 7 nucleotides line up with TRBD1. V gave up 6 bases and J gave up 5 bases; unmatched junction bases: 6. The CDR3 extends over 13 amino acids. Germline V CDR1 and CDR2: MNHEY, SVGAGI. The CDR3 sequence is CASSYRGEETQYF. The DNA of the CDR3 is TGTGCCAGCAGCTACAGGGGCGAGGAGACCCAGTACTTC.

The CDR3 region is CASSQGGTRGDTQYF. In DNA, the CDR3 is TGCGCCAGCAGCCAAGGTGGGACTAGGGGAGATACGCAGTATTTT. The chain is built from TRBV4-3 and TRBJ2-3; 8 nucleotides agree with TRBD2. The CDR3 has 15 amino acids. V lost 1 base and J lost 5; bases outside the gene matches: 5. The germline gives CDR1 LGHNA, CDR2 YSLEER.

The chain employs TRBV7-9 and TRBJ2-5, with D tentatively TRBD1 (7 bases). The end of the DNA aligns better with TRBJ2-7, so the J call may be wrong. This CDR3 is 13 amino acids long. Per germline, CDR1 SEHNR and CDR2 FQNEAQ (reference sequence). The CDR3 DNA is TGTGCCAGCAGCTTGCAGGGGGGATACGAGCAGTACTTC. Protein product: CASSLQGGYEQYF.

The chain recombines TRBV19 with TRBJ1-2, with 7 bases aligning to TRBD1. This CDR3 has 13 amino acids. Germline V gives CDR1 LNHDA, CDR2 SQIVND (reference sequence). Trimming removed 1 base from V and 8 bases from J; junction bases left unmatched: 4. CDR3 amino acids: CASSIGRGRGYTF. CDR3 coding DNA: TGTGCCAGTAGTATAGGAAGGGGGCGAGGCTACACCTTC. The complete variable domain, with remaining parts taken from reference TRBV19 and TRBJ1-2, reads DGGITQSPKYLFRKEGQNVTLSCEQNLNHDAMYWYRQDPGQGLRLIYYSQIVNDFQKGDIAEGYSVSREKKESFPLTVTSAQKNPTAFYLCASSIGRGRGYTFGSGTRLTVV.

In regard to this clone: The junction does not match germline at one end; this may be a read error. The V and J genes are TRBV10-1 and TRBJ2-7; 8 bases align to TRBD2. The CDR3 extends over 14 amino acids. Germline V gives CDR1 WNHNN, CDR2 SYGVQD (reference sequence). The CDR3 sequence: CASSEELLLAGPPF. CDR3 coding DNA: TGCGCCAGCAGTGAGGAGTTGTTGTTAGCGGGACCCCCATTC.

The gene calls are TRBV9 and TRBJ1-4, with 7 bases identical to TRBD1. Germline assignment: CDR1 SGDLS and CDR2 YYNGEE. The CDR3 covers 15 residues. With 1 base clipped from V and 4 bases from J, the junction kept 4 bases outside the gene matches. This CDR3 reads CASSVSGGGNEKLFF. As DNA, the CDR3 is TGTGCCAGCAGCGTATCAGGGGGAGGTAATGAAAAACTGTTTTTT. Full variable domain (rest looked up from reference TRBV9 and TRBJ1-4): DSGVTQTPKHLITATGQRVTLRCSPRSGDLSVYWYQQSLDQGLQFLIQYYNGEERAKGNILERFSAQQFPDLHSELNLSSLELGDSALYFCASSVSGGGNEKLFFGSGTQLSVL.

The chain couples TRBV14 to TRBJ2-7, with 7 positions matching TRBD1. The CDR3 spans 13 residues. CDR1 is SGHDN, CDR2 FVKESK, per germline. V was clipped by 5 bases and J by 5 bases; unmatched bases: 6. In DNA, the CDR3 is TGTGCCAGCAGCATTGAGCAGGGGGACGAGCAGTACTTC. It encodes CASSIEQGDEQYF. The variable domain in full, completed from reference TRBV14 and TRBJ2-7, reads EAGVTQFPSHSVIEKGQTVTLRCDPISGHDNLYWYRRVMGKEIKFLLHFVKESKQDESGMPNNRFLAERTGGTYSTLKVQPAELEDSGVYFCASSIEQGDEQYFGPGTRLTVT.

The gene calls are TRBV5-1 and TRBJ1-6, with unresolved D. Trimming stripped 3 bases from V and 7 bases from J, with 8 bases between. Per germline, CDR1 SGHRS and CDR2 YFSETQ. The CDR3 is made up of 13 amino acids. The CDR3 loop reads CASSSERNSPLHF. CDR3 nucleotides: TGCGCCAGCAGCTCAGAACGAAATTCACCCCTCCACTTT.

This clone was counted only a few times. This may be a read error, as it is one base from a much larger clone. J is TRBJ1-2 and V is TRBV5-5; the match to TRBD1 covers 7 bases. This CDR3 is 12 amino acids long. CDR1 and CDR2 from the germline V gene are SGHKS and YYEKEE (reference sequence). The trim removed 5 bases at V and 6 bases at J, leaving 4 bases unmatched. CDR3 residues: CASSDRVDGYTF. DNA of the CDR3: TGTGCCAGCAGTGACAGGGTCGATGGCTACACCTTC.

This clone was seen a single time. The rearrangement joins TRBV6-5 to TRBJ1-2; a weak D match, TRBD1 (6 bases). The CDR3 has 13 residues. Germline V gene sequence: CDR1 MNHEY, CDR2 SVGAGI. Trimming removed 3 bases at V and 4 bases at J, with 9 bases between. The CDR3 sequence: CASSYGRGYGYTF. CDR3 in DNA: TGTGCCAGCAGTTATGGCAGGGGCTATGGCTACACCTTC.

This chain joins TRBV28 and TRBJ2-5; 14 bases agree with TRBD2. The DNA end lines up better with TRBJ2-7; the J call may be wrong. The CDR3 consists of 16 residues. Germline lookup yields CDR1 MDHEN and CDR2 SYDVKM. The CDR3 here is CASGTSGSNRPYEQYF. In DNA form, the CDR3 reads TGTGCCAGCGGGACTAGCGGGAGTAACAGGCCCTACGAGCAGTACTTC.